This T cell receptor (beta chain) was profiled in a study of T cells in Graves' hyperthyroidism and ophthalmopathy (dated by TCRdb to about 2019). Study-wide context: Peripheral blood samples were taken at initial diagnosis, before any treatment was given. To identify distinguishing TCR V-J signatures, a discovery cohort of some 100 patients was used, comprising some 45 with Graves' ophthalmopathy and roughly 60 with stable Graves' hyperthyroidism. Prospective prediction of ophthalmopathy was tested in an independent validation cohort consisting of 18 hyperthyroidism patients and approximately 16 patients who later progressed to ophthalmopathy. The roughly 100 discovery patients were randomly divided into training and test sets at a 7:3 ratio. Thyroid tissue and blood T-cell repertoires from six or seven Graves' hyperthyroidism patients were also compared in the study. Following sampling, methimazole starting at 30 mg daily was given to hyperthyroidism patients, and high-dose intravenous methylprednisolone was given to ophthalmopathy patients. The paper reports TCR Vbeta CDR3 sequencing of some 140 peripheral blood samples: 40 to 45 ophthalmopathy, over 70 hyperthyroidism and around 17 progressor patients. Broader findings and caveats from the paper: Sample size was not statistically predetermined, and blinding of investigators to group allocation was not performed. Blood samples also contained most of the expanded thyroid clonotypes (frequency above 0.001), which suggests that blood repertoires may reflect thyroid immune responses. In cross-validation, a model built on a 13 V-J signature told ophthalmopathy apart from stable hyperthyroidism with just under 90% sensitivity and approximately 81% specificity, and in testing the same model reached 80%/75%. In validation, the model predicted progression to ophthalmopathy with approximately 69% sensitivity and less than 80% specificity, a median of 6.5 months before onset.

Moderately to severely active disease, a Clinical Activity Score of at least 3, a NOSPECS grade of at least 4, and a duration under 3 months were present in ophthalmopathy patients. Any patient with an uncontrolled infection, another autoimmune disease, pregnancy or lactation was excluded. Diagnoses were established on the basis of clinical symptoms, serum thyroxine and TRAb, thyroid ultrasound, and orbital computed tomography. PBMCs were separated from under 12 ml of fresh peripheral blood using Ficoll-Paque density gradient centrifugation. Trizol reagent was used to extract total RNA, and RNA quality was then checked on an Agilent 2100 Bioanalyzer. The CDR3 has 13 amino acids, counting the end cysteine and phenylalanine. The read is trimmed to its CDR3 DNA, 39 bases read in frame from base 1. The trim is 3 bases for V and 5 bases for J, with a gap of 10 bases between the germline ends. For CDR1 and CDR2, the germline V gene lists SGHNT and YENEEA.

This clonotype was picked up many times. The clone's antigen remains unknown. Base qualities are missing; no much larger clone stands one base away. The TCR beta CDR3 regions were amplified from the RNA transcripts. A first-round RT-PCR of the TCR CDR3 used the HTBI primer set with the Qiagen OneStep RT-PCR kit. A second multiplex PCR round built the libraries, followed by size selection and purification. Paired-end sequencing of the libraries was performed with 100 bp reads on an Illumina HiSeq2000. On the authors' methods: SOAPnuke was used to process the raw data, removing reads that contained adapters or uncalled bases, had a mean Phred below 15, or lacked an exact match to the constant primer or identifier. COPE v1.2.5 was used to merge high-quality paired reads, and clonotypes were defined as unique nucleotide sequences. MiTCR v1.1 was used to align the clonotypes against IMGT TRBV, TRBD and TRBJ reference segments. Only V-J combinations with frequency above 0.0001, covering 99% to 99.2% of repertoires, were analysed. A TCS score was defined as the ratio of F50 (clonal expansion) to E x V (chaos), with BLOSUM62-based TCRdist applied between CDR3 peptides within each V-J. Welch's t-statistics and random forest reduced around 510 V-J features to roughly 13, which were used in a naive Bayes classifier (R e1071). Clones were called with MiXCR by TCRdb after fastp trimmed the public reads at Q25, and only in-frame beta chains were retained. Each entry merges the rows of one CDR3 protein and shows their most common DNA and genes. The V and J calls follow TCRdb's processing rather than the paper's. Across this sample there are around 500,000 distinct CDR3 sequences, with approximately 22% seen only once. The top ten constitute around 54% of the sample.

The sequencing sample was made of blood. The source of this sequence is a woman aged 70-85 years with Graves' ophthalmopathy. Rearrangement joined TRBV11-3 to TRBJ1-1; the D gene cannot be named for sure. The CDR3 protein sequence reads: CASSLLPSTEAFF. The DNA sequence is as follows: TGTGCCAGCAGCTTGCTCCCCAGTACTGAAGCTTTCTTT.